This TCR beta chain was captured by sequencing in a study of cytomegalovirus exposure and HLA in healthy donors. Study-wide findings and caveats: Among TCR beta chains, those listed as cytomegalovirus-associated numbered over 150. There were reportedly fewer N-insertions in an Asian-associated ancestry cluster than the roughly 700-donor mean, in a later analysis. Most TCR sequences showed up rarely, but some public TCRs showed up in many donors.

PCR was performed using 60 Vbeta and 13 Jbeta primers. Data came from immunoSEQ multiplex PCR; TCRdb stores just in-frame clones and leaves some out. This table holds more than 110,000 clones, over 65% found once. As to this clone: Antigen unknown.

Sample: PBMCs. The origin of this receptor is a woman in her 30s in good health and CMV-seronegative.

The CDR3 here is CASSVIGAGEAFF. The CDR3 bases are TGTGCCAGCAGTGTAATAGGGGCTGGTGAAGCTTTCTTT. The genes are TRBV2 and TRBJ1-1, with a weak D call TRBD1 (5 bases). V was clipped by 4 bases and J by 7 bases, with 13 bases between them. Germline CDR1 SNHLY, CDR2 FYNNEI. CDR3 length: 13 amino acids.